The 10 T cell receptor beta chains given below trace back to one sample, sequenced in a study of T cell responses to AZD1222 COVID-19 vaccine. Profiling relied on immunoSEQ multiplex PCR, and the TCRdb table lists in-frame clones only, not all of them. This table has about 140,000 clones, around nine tenths appearing once. The sample was peripheral blood, taken on day 0 of AZD1222 vaccination. Source of these receptors: an adult in good health.

The V call is TRBV19, the J call TRBJ2-7; 7 nucleotides agree with TRBD2. The V segment lost 6 bases and the J segment 3 bases; nucleotides outside the gene matches: 8. Germline V gene data show CDR1 as LNHDA and CDR2 as SQIVND (reference sequence). The CDR3 has 14 residues. DNA of the CDR3: TGTGCCAGTAGGGAGGGTAGCGGGCTCTACGAGCAGTACTTC. Translating it yields CASREGSGLYEQYF.

This rearrangement joins TRBV7-8 to TRBJ1-1; no definite D call. The CDR3 length is 16 residues. Trimming pared 6 bases from V and 6 bases from J, leaving 23 bases between. Germline V gene lookup returns CDR1 SGHVS and CDR2 FQNEAQ. The CDR3 protein is CASRKRPLSGSPEAFF. DNA for the CDR3: TGTGCCAGCAGAAAACGACCCCTTTCCGGTTCTCCTGAAGCTTTCTTT.

This chain uses TRBV28 with TRBJ1-5; perhaps TRBD1 as D (6 bases). Between the trimmed V and J ends, which lost 2 bases and 6 bases, there was a span of 11 bases. CDR1 is MDHEN, CDR2 SYDVKM, per germline. The CDR3 contains 14 residues. The CDR3: CASSLVGGSQPQHF. The CDR3 DNA follows: TGTGCCAGCAGTTTAGTAGGGGGGAGTCAGCCCCAGCATTTT. The full variable domain, its missing parts supplied by reference TRBV28 and TRBJ1-5, is DVKVTQSSRYLVKRTGEKVFLECVQDMDHENMFWYRQDPGLGLRLIYFSYDVKMKEKGDIPEGYSVSREKKERFSLILESASTNQTSMYLCASSLVGGSQPQHFGDGTRLSIL.

The J gene is TRBJ2-7, the V gene TRBV28, with 9 bases lining up with TRBD1. The germline V gene has CDR1 MDHEN and CDR2 SYDVKM. CDR3 length: 16 amino acids. J was trimmed by 5 bases and V by 7 bases; bases with no gene match: 15. The CDR3 here is CASTNKGGQGFNEQYF. The CDR3 nucleotides read TGTGCCAGCACCAACAAGGGGGGACAGGGTTTCAACGAGCAGTACTTC.

V gene TRBV5-1 combines with J gene TRBJ2-7, with D possibly TRBD2 on 6 matching bases. The ends were cut back, 3 bases at V and 4 bases at J, with 11 bases in the middle. The CDR3 is 13 residues long. Germline CDR1 and CDR2: SGHRS and YFSETQ. CDR3 amino acids: CASSYWAGYEQYF. CDR3 nucleotide sequence: TGCGCCAGCAGCTACTGGGCGGGGTACGAGCAGTACTTC.

This chain uses TRBV7-8 with TRBJ2-3; 12 bases align to TRBD2. Germline V gene data show CDR1 as SGHVS and CDR2 as FQNEAQ. V dropped 1 base and J dropped 2; count of bases not matched to a gene: 16. This CDR3 is 21 amino acids long. The DNA for the CDR3 is TGTGCCAGCAGCTTAGAAGGGGCCAGACTAGCGGGAGTAATATCCACAGATACGCAGTATTTT. This encodes CASSLEGARLAGVISTDTQYF.

This chain uses TRBV3-1 (or the pseudogene TRBV3-2) with TRBJ2-7; the D gene is possibly TRBD1 (5 bases). Germline CDR1 is LGHDT and CDR2 is YNNKEL (reference sequence). This CDR3 has 13 residues. V was clipped by 3 bases and J by 1 base, with 7 bases between them. In DNA form, the CDR3 reads TGTGCCAGCAGCCAGAAGGGGTCCTACGAGCAGTACTTC. Its protein product is CASSQKGSYEQYF.

V and J are TRBV6-5 and TRBJ1-1; 8 positions match TRBD1. Germline V gene data show CDR1 as MNHEY and CDR2 as SVGAGI. The CDR3 contains 11 residues. The junction had 2 bases not matched to a gene; V was cut back by 5 bases and J by 9 bases. CDR3 amino acids: CASSRQGKAFF. The CDR3 coding sequence is TGTGCCAGCAGTAGACAGGGGAAAGCTTTCTTT.

The rearrangement links TRBV2 to TRBJ1-2; 9 bases agree with TRBD1. In germline, CDR1 is SNHLY, CDR2 FYNNEI. This CDR3 comprises 15 residues. With V trimmed by 2 bases and J by 5 bases, 6 bases remained unmatched. The CDR3 DNA reads TGTGCCAGCAGTGAAACTGGACAGGGGCTTTATGGCTACACCTTC. Translation gives CASSETGQGLYGYTF.

The chain links TRBV6-5 to TRBJ1-4; D not certain. Germline assignment: CDR1 MNHEY and CDR2 SVGAGI. V lost 0 bases, J lost 1 base, and 6 bases lay in between. The CDR3 is 15 residues long. CDR3 amino acids: CASSYSRQTNEKLFF. CDR3 in DNA: TGTGCCAGCAGTTACTCGAGGCAAACTAATGAAAAACTGTTTTTT.